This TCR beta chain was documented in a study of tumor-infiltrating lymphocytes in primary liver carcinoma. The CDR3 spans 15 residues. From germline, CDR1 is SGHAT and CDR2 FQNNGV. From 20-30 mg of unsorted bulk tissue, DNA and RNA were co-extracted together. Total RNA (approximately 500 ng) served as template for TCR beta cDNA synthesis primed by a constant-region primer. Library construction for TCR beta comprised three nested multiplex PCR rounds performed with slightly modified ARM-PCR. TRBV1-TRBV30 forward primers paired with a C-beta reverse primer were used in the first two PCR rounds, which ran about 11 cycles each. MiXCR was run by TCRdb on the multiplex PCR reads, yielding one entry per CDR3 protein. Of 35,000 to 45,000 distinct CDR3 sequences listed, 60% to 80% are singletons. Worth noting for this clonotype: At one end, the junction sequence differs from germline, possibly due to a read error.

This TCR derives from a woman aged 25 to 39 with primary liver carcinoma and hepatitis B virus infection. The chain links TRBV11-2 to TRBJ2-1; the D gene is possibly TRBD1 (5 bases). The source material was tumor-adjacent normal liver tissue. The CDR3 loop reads CVSSLDLARDSEQFF. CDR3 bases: TGTGTCAGCAGCTTAGATCTCGCAAGAGACAGTGAGCAGTTCTTC.